This T cell receptor beta chain was recovered during a study of shared clonotypes between healthy human individuals (dated by TCRdb to about 2020). Context from the whole study: A few men and two women, aged 18 to 49 years, made up the cohort. To estimate repertoire size and how much clonotypes are shared between individuals, the study performed deep sequencing of blood TCR repertoires from roughly five healthy adults. Per donor, leukapheresis produced somewhere between about 0.85 and 10 billion PBMCs. Different laboratories and diverse techniques were used to prepare libraries and sequence TCR repertoires, to increase sequencing depth and limit assay-specific biases.

V is pared back by 2 bases and J by 9 bases, with 20 bases lying between the germline termini. The germline V gene gives CDR1 as MDHEN and CDR2 as SYDVKM. From cysteine to phenylalanine, the CDR3 is 16 amino acids long. CDR3 DNA only is kept here, 48 bases in frame from base 1. The full study reports these points: Pairwise subsampling indicated that sequencing depth was expected to affect the degree of clonotype sharing among donors. Because the study included only a small number of donors, the genetic and exposure-history diversity represented was limited. Only blood was sampled, and tissue TCR repertoires likely differ from those in blood.

Points on this clone: No antigen is known for it. Base-call qualities are not available, and no considerably larger clone is one nucleotide away.

TCR CDR3 regions were amplified from genomic DNA by multiplex PCR using the deep immunoSEQ assay. For each cell subset, the extracted genomic DNA was distributed evenly across all wells of several immunoSEQ 96-well plates, and each plate served as one replicate. For unsorted PBMC, about 300 ng genomic DNA, equal to 30,000 or so T cell genomes, was loaded into each replicate PCR. Ten immunoSEQ deep assay plates were used to sequence the unsorted PBMC genomic DNA. Purified libraries were measured with a Qubit 3.0 fluorometer, size-checked on a Bioanalyzer 2100, and measured again with the KAPA Library Quantification kit. Every immunoSEQ 96-well plate was sequenced on a separate single-read 150-cycle Illumina NextSeq 550 flow cell. On the study's bioinformatics: Because the immunoSEQ output included only junctional sequences and no quality scores, the filtering could not be the same as the filtering used for full-length reads. Sequences were annotated with PyIR, a Python wrapper for IgBLAST v1.9, using IMGT germline references to assign V/J genes and CDR3. Reads were filtered out if the reads had weak V/J assignments (E-value above 1e-6), no CDR3, stop codons, out-of-frame junctions, or ambiguous translated residues. V3J clonotypes were defined by identical inferred V gene, J gene, and CDR3 amino acid sequence. Percentage overlap between repertoires was computed as shared unique clonotypes divided by the size of the smaller repertoire. Repertoire richness was assessed with RTK rarefaction, the Chao1 estimator, and Recon v2.1 estimates of unobserved clonotypes. TCRdb retrieved this table from immuneACCESS and kept in-frame rearrangements only. Not all clones are present; in checked studies, unresolved V genes account for under half, and no reason is known for the remainder. V and J calls plus clone size are reproduced from that table; the DNA served to infer D and trimming. This sample gives about 460,000 clones in total; approximately 71% of them show up just once. About 12% of the sample is in the top ten clones.

Donors were healthy HIV-negative adults with no recently reported acute infections or vaccinations. Every donor was a Caucasian adult living in Nashville, Tennessee, USA. In the unsorted samples, 85 million to 100 million PBMCs were counted, and genomic DNA was extracted using the QIAamp DNA Blood Mini kit. After blood collection by leukapheresis, PBMCs were isolated using Ficoll-Histopaque density gradient centrifugation and then cryopreserved in the vapor phase of liquid nitrogen. This sequence uses TRBV28 and TRBJ2-1; the D gene may be TRBD1 or TRBD2, since each aligns over 5 bases. The sequence was collected from a woman between 40 and 55 years old in good health. Some clones in this sample may be carry-over from other donors' samples. Sample: PBMCs. The base sequence is TGTGCCAGCAGTTTACGGGGCGGCACTAGGGCAGGTGAGCAGTTCTTC. Translated, this is CASSLRGGTRAGEQFF.